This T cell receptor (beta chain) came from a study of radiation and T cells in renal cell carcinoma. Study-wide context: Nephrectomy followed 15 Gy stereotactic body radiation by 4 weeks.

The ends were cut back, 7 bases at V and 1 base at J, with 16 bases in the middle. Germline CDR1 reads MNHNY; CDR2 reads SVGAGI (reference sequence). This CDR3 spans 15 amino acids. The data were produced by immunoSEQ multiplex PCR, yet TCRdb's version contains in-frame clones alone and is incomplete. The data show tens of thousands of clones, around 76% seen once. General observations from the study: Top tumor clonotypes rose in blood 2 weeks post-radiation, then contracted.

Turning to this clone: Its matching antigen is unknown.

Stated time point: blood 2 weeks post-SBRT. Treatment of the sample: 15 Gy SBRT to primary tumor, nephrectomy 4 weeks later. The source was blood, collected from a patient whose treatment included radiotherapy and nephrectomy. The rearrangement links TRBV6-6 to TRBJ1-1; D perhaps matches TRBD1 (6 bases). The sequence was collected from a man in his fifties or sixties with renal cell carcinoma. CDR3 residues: CASIRPGQQNTEAFF. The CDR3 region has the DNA TGTGCCAGCATTAGACCGGGACAACAGAACACTGAAGCTTTCTTT.